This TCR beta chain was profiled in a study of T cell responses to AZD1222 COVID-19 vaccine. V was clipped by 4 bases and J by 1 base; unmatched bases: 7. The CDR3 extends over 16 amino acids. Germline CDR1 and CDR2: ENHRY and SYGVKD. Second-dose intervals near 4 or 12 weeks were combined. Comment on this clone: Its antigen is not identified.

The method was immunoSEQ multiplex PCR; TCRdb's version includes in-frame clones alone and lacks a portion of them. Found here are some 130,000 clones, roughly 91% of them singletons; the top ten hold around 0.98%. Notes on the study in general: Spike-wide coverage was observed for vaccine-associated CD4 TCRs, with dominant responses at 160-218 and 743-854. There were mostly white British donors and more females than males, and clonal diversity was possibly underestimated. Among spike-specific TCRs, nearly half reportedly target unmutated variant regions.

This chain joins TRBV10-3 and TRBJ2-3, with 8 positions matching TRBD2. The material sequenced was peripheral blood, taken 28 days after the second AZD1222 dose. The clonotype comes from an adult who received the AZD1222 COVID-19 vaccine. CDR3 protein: CAISVGSGGRTDTQYF. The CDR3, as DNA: TGTGCCATCAGTGTGGGCAGCGGGGGACGCACAGATACGCAGTATTTT.